The 13 T cell receptor beta chains below come from one sample, sequenced in a study of CD8 T cells in ankylosing spondylitis. TCRdb recomputed calls from the 5' RACE reads with MiXCR, one row per CDR3 protein. There are approximately 150,000 distinct CDR3 sequences in the sample; around 9.6% occur only once, and approximately 15% lies in the top ten. Sequenced material: blood, either unsorted or a sorted T cell fraction (not recorded which). All receptors come from a female donor with ankylosing spondylitis or in good health (not recorded which).

This clonotype appeared many times. The gene calls are TRBV11-2 and TRBJ2-1; tentative D call: TRBD2 (5 bases). This CDR3 contains 13 residues. Trimming left V 2 bases short and J 6 bases short, with 8 bases between. The germline V gene encodes CDR1 SGHAT and CDR2 FQNNGV. CDR3 in amino acids: CASSLTEGNEQFF. The CDR3 coding sequence is TGTGCCAGCAGCTTAACTGAGGGCAATGAGCAGTTCTTC. Supplemented by reference TRBV11-2 and TRBJ2-1, the full variable domain reads EAGVAQSPRYKIIEKRQSVAFWCNPISGHATLYWYQQILGQGPKLLIQFQNNGVVDDSQLPKDRFSAERLKGVDSTLKIQPAKLEDSAVYLCASSLTEGNEQFFGPGTRLTVL.

This chain joins TRBV4-3 and TRBJ2-7, with TRBD2 matching 9 bases. V dropped 0 bases and J dropped 2; count of bases not matched to a gene: 5. This CDR3 comprises 16 residues. The germline CDR1 and CDR2 sequences are LGHNA and YSLEER. The CDR3 bases are TGCGCCAGCAGCCAAGAATCTAGCGGGATTGCCTACGAGCAGTACTTC. This sequence encodes CASSQESSGIAYEQYF.

This clonotype showed up just a few times. The rearrangement links TRBV30 to TRBJ2-7; D may be TRBD1 or TRBD2 (5 bases each). The CDR3 covers 13 residues. Germline CDR1 GTSNPN, CDR2 SVGIG (reference sequence). V lost 2 bases, J lost 6 bases, and 14 bases lay in between. The chain's CDR3 is CAWSTLGGGEQYF. The CDR3 DNA is TGTGCCTGGAGTACCCTTGGGGGTGGCGAGCAGTACTTC.

The chain carries TRBV7-9 and TRBJ2-4; no reliable D call. CDR1 SEHNR and CDR2 FQNEAQ come from the germline V gene (reference sequence). This CDR3 region has 13 residues. Trimming took 3 bases from V and 5 from J, leaving 8 bases between them. CDR3 residues: CASSFVTENIQYF. The CDR3 nucleotides are TGTGCCAGCAGCTTTGTTACAGAAAACATTCAGTACTTC.

In its sample, this clonotype was seen many times. The chain is built from TRBV10-1 and TRBJ1-1; D is ambiguous. This CDR3 comprises 15 residues. Trimming pared 3 bases from V and 1 base from J, leaving 12 bases between. Germline CDR1 and CDR2: WNHNN and SYGVQD (reference sequence). CDR3 nucleotide sequence: TGCGCCAGCAGTGATTTTTCCGGGCCGAACACTGAAGCTTTCTTT. Translated: CASSDFSGPNTEAFF.

This sequence joins TRBV6-2 or TRBV6-3 and TRBJ1-1; D unclear. The germline gives CDR1 MNHEY, CDR2 SVGEGT. The V end lost 5 bases, the J end lost 1 base, and 11 bases lay between the germline ends. This CDR3 has 14 amino acids. The CDR3 loop reads CASSISTENTEAFF. In nucleotides, the CDR3 is TGTGCCAGCAGTATATCGACGGAGAACACTGAAGCTTTCTTT.

This clonotype was observed at least ten times. This rearrangement joins TRBV15 to TRBJ2-1; 10 bases align to TRBD2. This CDR3 contains 15 residues. V lost 5 bases, J lost 4 bases, and 5 bases stayed unmatched. CDR1 and CDR2 (germline): LNHNV, YYDKDF (reference sequence). The CDR3 here is CATSDGTSAYNEQFF. Here the CDR3 DNA reads TGTGCCACCAGCGACGGGACTAGCGCATACAATGAGCAGTTCTTC.

With respect to this clonotype: A much larger clonotype is one base distant, so this may be a read error. The V and J genes are TRBV29-1 and TRBJ2-5; D is unclear. Germline assignment: CDR1 SQVTM and CDR2 ANQGSEA. V lost 5 bases to trimming and J lost 3 bases, with 10 bases between them. The CDR3 contains 12 residues. The DNA of the CDR3 is TGCAGCGTTTGGCAGGTCGAAGAGACCCAGTACTTC. As protein: CSVWQVEETQYF.

This clonotype has at least ten counts. This sequence joins TRBV4-3 and TRBJ1-5; D gene ambiguous. This CDR3 is built from 14 residues. The V end was cut by 1 base, the J end by 3 bases, with 7 bases between. In germline, CDR1 is LGHNA, CDR2 YSLEER. The CDR3 is CASSQVGANQPQHF. CDR3 DNA: TGCGCCAGCAGCCAAGTGGGAGCCAATCAGCCCCAGCATTTT.

This clonotype turned up a few times. This chain links TRBV2 with TRBJ1-1; D remains unclear. The CDR3 spans 11 residues. Trimming removed 5 bases from V and 8 bases from J, with 9 bases in between. Per germline, CDR1 SNHLY and CDR2 FYNNEI. The CDR3 coding sequence is TGTGCCAGCAGTTTTCCGTCGGAAGCTTTCTTT. Protein product: CASSFPSEAFF.

This chain connects TRBV9 to TRBJ2-1; D is ambiguous. V was trimmed by 3 bases and J by 0 bases, leaving 13 bases between them. The CDR3 has 16 amino acids. Germline assignment: CDR1 SGDLS and CDR2 YYNGEE. CDR3 amino acids: CASSAYAYSSYNEQFF. The CDR3 DNA follows: TGTGCCAGCAGCGCGTATGCATATAGCTCCTACAATGAGCAGTTCTTC.

V gene TRBV2 combines with J gene TRBJ2-1; TRBD2 agrees at 8 bases. In germline, CDR1 is SNHLY, CDR2 FYNNEI. The V and J ends lost 6 bases and 6 bases, in that order; junction bases with no gene match: 10. The CDR3 is made up of 15 amino acids. CDR3 protein: CASRGRGSGTNEQFF. The CDR3 DNA reads as TGTGCCAGCAGAGGAAGGGGTAGCGGGACCAATGAGCAGTTCTTC. The full variable domain, with the rest looked up from reference TRBV2 and TRBJ2-1, is EPEVTQTPSHQVTQMGQEVILRCVPISNHLYFYWYRQILGQKVEFLVSFYNNEISEKSEIFDDQFSVERPDGSNFTLKIRSTKLEDSAMYFCASRGRGSGTNEQFFGPGTRLTVL.

The table lists this clonotype with many counts. V is TRBV12-3 or TRBV12-4 and J is TRBJ2-5; TRBD1 agrees at 11 bases. CDR3 length: 15 amino acids. V was pared by 5 bases and J by 3 bases, with 5 bases of the junction left unmatched. In DNA form, the CDR3 reads TGTGCCAGCAGTCCCGCGGGACAGGGGGAAGAGACCCAGTACTTC. The encoded protein is CASSPAGQGEETQYF.